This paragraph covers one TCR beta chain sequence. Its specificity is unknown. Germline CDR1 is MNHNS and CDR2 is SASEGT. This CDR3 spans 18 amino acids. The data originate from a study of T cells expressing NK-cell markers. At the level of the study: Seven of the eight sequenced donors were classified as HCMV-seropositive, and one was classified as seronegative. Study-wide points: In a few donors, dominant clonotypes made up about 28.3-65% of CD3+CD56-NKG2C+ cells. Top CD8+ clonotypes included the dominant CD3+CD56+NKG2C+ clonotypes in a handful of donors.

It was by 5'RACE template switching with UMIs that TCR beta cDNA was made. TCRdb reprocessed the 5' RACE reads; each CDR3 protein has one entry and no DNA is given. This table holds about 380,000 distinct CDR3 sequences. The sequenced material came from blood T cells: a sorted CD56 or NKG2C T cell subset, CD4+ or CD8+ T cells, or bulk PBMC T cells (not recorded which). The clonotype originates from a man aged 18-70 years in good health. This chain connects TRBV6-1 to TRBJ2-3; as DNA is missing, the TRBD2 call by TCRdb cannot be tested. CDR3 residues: CASSPQGLDGYSTDTQYF.